Below, 16 T cell receptor beta chains from the same sample are listed, as sequenced in a study of T-cell memory formation after mild COVID-19. MiXCR was run by TCRdb on the 5' RACE reads, yielding one entry per CDR3 protein. The sample includes about 160,000 distinct CDR3 sequences, roughly a third of them seen just once. The sample was PBMCs or a T cell subset sorted from them (not recorded which). The receptor set was obtained from an adult woman who had mild COVID-19 (a few samples of this study predate the infection). Cell type and time point are not known.

This clonotype has only a few counts. This sequence joins TRBV15 and TRBJ1-3; 7 bases fit TRBD1. Germline V gives CDR1 LNHNV, CDR2 YYDKDF (reference sequence). With V trimmed by 4 bases and J by 2 bases, 2 bases remained unmatched. This CDR3 is built from 14 residues. CDR3 nucleotide sequence: TGTGCCACCAGCACCGGGACAGCTGGAAACACCATATATTTT. Translated, it gives CATSTGTAGNTIYF. Looking up the rest from reference TRBV15 and TRBJ1-3 gives the full variable domain: DAMVIQNPRYQVTQFGKPVTLSCSQTLNHNVMYWYQQKSSQAPKLLFHYYDKDFNNEADTPDNFQSRRPNTSFCFLDIRSPGLGDTAMYLCATSTGTAGNTIYFGEGSWLTVV.

The chain employs TRBV6-2 or TRBV6-3 and TRBJ2-7; a possible D gene is TRBD2 (5 bases). This CDR3 is 18 amino acids long. Trimming stripped 4 bases from V and 0 bases from J, with 22 bases between. CDR1 is MNHEY and CDR2 is SVGEGT in the germline V gene. The CDR3 protein is CASSSRDPTGGFSYEQYF. The CDR3 nucleotides read TGTGCCAGCAGTTCTCGGGATCCGACTGGCGGGTTCTCCTACGAGCAGTACTTC.

The chain uses TRBV6-1 and TRBJ2-3, with a weak D call TRBD2 (7 bases). V was clipped by 7 bases and J by 3 bases, with 11 bases between them. Germline V gene lookup returns CDR1 MNHNS and CDR2 SASEGT. The CDR3 covers 13 residues. CDR3 DNA sequence: TGTGCCAGCATGGGGGGGGCGACAGATACGCAGTATTTT. Protein: CASMGGATDTQYF.

This chain links TRBV24-1 with TRBJ2-3; the D gene is possibly TRBD1 (6 bases). The CDR3 totals 17 residues. Germline V gene data show CDR1 as KGHDR and CDR2 as SFDVKD. V was clipped by 5 bases and J by 1 base, with 18 bases between them. This CDR3 is CATSGHPGQSGTDTQYF. DNA of the CDR3: TGTGCCACCAGTGGTCACCCGGGACAAAGTGGCACAGATACGCAGTATTTT.

This clonotype was picked up a small number of times. The rearrangement uses TRBV4-2 and TRBJ2-1; D may correspond to TRBD1 or TRBD2 (5 bases each). This CDR3 is 15 amino acids long. Germline V gene lookup returns CDR1 LGHNA and CDR2 YNFKEQ. V lost 1 base to trimming and J lost 3 bases, with 10 bases between them. The CDR3 protein is CASSQVGTFYNEQFF. The CDR3 DNA sequence: TGTGCCAGCAGCCAAGTCGGGACCTTCTACAATGAGCAGTTCTTC.

This chain links TRBV4-2 with TRBJ2-1; D is possibly TRBD1 or TRBD2 (5 bases each). The CDR3 runs 15 residues. Trimming pared 4 bases from V and 5 bases from J, leaving 15 bases between. Germline V gives CDR1 LGHNA, CDR2 YNFKEQ. CDR3 amino acids: CASSPGRPSDNEQFF. The CDR3 DNA reads as TGTGCCAGCAGCCCGGGACGGCCCTCGGACAATGAGCAGTTCTTC.

As to this clonotype: Mismatch with germline at one junction end may stem from a read error. This chain joins TRBV3-1 and TRBJ1-1, with D possibly matching TRBD1 (5 bases). Germline values: CDR1 LGHDT, CDR2 YNNKEL (reference sequence). This CDR3 has 16 residues. The CDR3 region has the DNA TGTGCCAGCACCCAAGACCGATTGGGGGGATTCACTGAAGCTTTCTTT. Translating gives CASTQDRLGGFTEAFF. The variable domain in full, with the rest retrieved from reference TRBV3-1 and TRBJ1-1, is DTAVSQTPKYLVTQMGNDKSIKCEQNLGHDTMYWYKQDSKKFLKIMFSYNNKELIINETVPNRFSPKSPDKAHLNLHINSLELGDSAVYFCASTQDRLGGFTEAFFGQGTRLTVV.

V is TRBV29-1 and J is TRBJ2-1; D is ambiguous. V lost 4 bases to trimming and J lost 1 base, with 8 bases between them. CDR1 SQVTM and CDR2 ANQGSEA come from the germline V gene. The CDR3 contains 13 residues. CDR3 bases: TGCAGCGTTGTGTACCCATCCTACAATGAGCAGTTCTTC. Its translation is CSVVYPSYNEQFF.

The genes are TRBV20-1 and TRBJ2-1; 13 bases fit TRBD2. The CDR3 spans 11 residues. Germline CDR1 is DFQATT and CDR2 is SNEGSKA (reference sequence). With V trimmed by 5 bases and J by 16 bases, 5 bases remained unmatched. CDR3 nucleotide sequence: TGCAGTGCTCGCGGACTAGCGGGAGTCTTCTTC. Residues: CSARGLAGVFF.

The chain carries TRBV4-2 and TRBJ2-1; no reliable D call. Germline loops: CDR1 LGHNA, CDR2 YNFKEQ. The CDR3 sequence is 16 residues long. Trimming removed 4 bases from V and 7 bases from J, with 20 bases in between. CDR3 region: CASSPRSNSVANEQFF. The CDR3 DNA follows: TGTGCCAGCAGCCCACGGAGCAATTCTGTGGCGAATGAGCAGTTCTTC.

This rearrangement joins TRBV12-3 or TRBV12-4 to TRBJ2-2; no reliable D call. The CDR3 contains 15 residues. V was shortened by 2 bases and J by 4 bases, with 11 bases between the two germline ends. CDR3 sequence: CASSLYGTGTGELFF. In nucleotides, the CDR3 is TGTGCCAGCAGTTTATACGGAACCGGCACCGGGGAGCTGTTTTTT.

This clonotype turned up a few times. The chain uses TRBV21-1 and TRBJ1-1. TRBV21-1 is a documented pseudogene. The CDR3 runs 15 residues. This CDR3 reads CASSRGKGRNTEAFF. The CDR3 region has the DNA TGTGCCAGCAGCAGAGGAAAGGGTCGGAACACTGAAGCTTTCTTT.

The rearrangement uses TRBV5-6 and TRBJ2-3; TRBD1 matches 8 bases. V lost 2 bases, J lost 4 bases, and 6 bases stayed unmatched. The CDR3 has 15 amino acids. CDR1 and CDR2 (germline): SGHDT, YYEEEE. The CDR3 DNA follows: TGTGCCAGCAGCTTTGGACAGGGAGGACCAGATACGCAGTATTTT. As protein: CASSFGQGGPDTQYF.

This clonotype was recorded only once. The chain joins TRBV7-3 to TRBJ2-7; maybe TRBD2 (6 bases). Trimming pared 5 bases from V and 6 bases from J, leaving 17 bases between. The CDR3 sequence is 14 residues long. Germline CDR1 reads SGHTA; CDR2 reads FQGTGA. DNA for the CDR3: TGTGCCAGCAGCCCTATCGGGGGTGCGCGCGAGCAGTACTTC. Residues: CASSPIGGAREQYF. Supplemented by reference TRBV7-3 and TRBJ2-7, the full variable domain reads GAGVSQTPSNKVTEKGKYVELRCDPISGHTALYWYRQSLGQGPEFLIYFQGTGAADDSGLPNDRFFAVRPEGSVSTLKIQRTERGDSAVYLCASSPIGGAREQYFGPGTRLTVT.

V and J are TRBV30 and TRBJ1-1; 9 bases agree with TRBD1. The CDR3 is made up of 13 amino acids. The V and J ends lost 1 base and 4 bases, in that order; junction bases with no gene match: 1. The V gene's germline CDR1 is GTSNPN and CDR2 SVGIG (reference sequence). The CDR3 DNA reads TGTGCCTGGAGTGCGACAGGGGGCACTGAAGCTTTCTTT. It yields the protein CAWSATGGTEAFF.

This clonotype turned up a few times. This chain connects TRBV12-3 or TRBV12-4 to TRBJ2-2; D is ambiguous. The CDR3 runs to 14 residues. V lost 2 bases and J 1 base, leaving 5 bases between the germline ends. The CDR3 loop is CASSLMRNTGELFF. The CDR3 region has the DNA TGTGCCAGCAGTTTAATGCGGAACACCGGGGAGCTGTTTTTT.